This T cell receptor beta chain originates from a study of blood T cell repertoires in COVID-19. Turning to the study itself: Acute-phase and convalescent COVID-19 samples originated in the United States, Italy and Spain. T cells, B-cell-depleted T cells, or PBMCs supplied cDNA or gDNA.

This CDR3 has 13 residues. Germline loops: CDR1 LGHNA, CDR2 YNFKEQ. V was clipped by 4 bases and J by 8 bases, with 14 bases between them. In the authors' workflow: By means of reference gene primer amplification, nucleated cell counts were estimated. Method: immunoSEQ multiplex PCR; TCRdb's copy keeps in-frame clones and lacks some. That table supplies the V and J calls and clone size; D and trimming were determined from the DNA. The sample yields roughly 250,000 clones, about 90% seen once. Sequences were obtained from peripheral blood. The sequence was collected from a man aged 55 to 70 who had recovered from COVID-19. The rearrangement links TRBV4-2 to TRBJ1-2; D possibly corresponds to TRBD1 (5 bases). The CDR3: CASSPREGHGYTF. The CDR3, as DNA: TGTGCCAGCAGCCCTAGGGAGGGGCACGGCTACACCTTC.